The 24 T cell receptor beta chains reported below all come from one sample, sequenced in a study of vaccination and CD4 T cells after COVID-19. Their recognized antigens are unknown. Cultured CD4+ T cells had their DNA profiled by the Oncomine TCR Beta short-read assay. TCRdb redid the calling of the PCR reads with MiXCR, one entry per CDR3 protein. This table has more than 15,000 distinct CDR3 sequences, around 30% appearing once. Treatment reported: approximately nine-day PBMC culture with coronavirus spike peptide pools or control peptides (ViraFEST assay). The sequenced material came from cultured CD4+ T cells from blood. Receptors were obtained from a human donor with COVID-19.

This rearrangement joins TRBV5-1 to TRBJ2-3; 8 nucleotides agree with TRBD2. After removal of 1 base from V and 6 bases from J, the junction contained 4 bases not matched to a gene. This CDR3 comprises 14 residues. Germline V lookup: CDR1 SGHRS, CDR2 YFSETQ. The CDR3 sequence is CASSLRTSIDTQYF. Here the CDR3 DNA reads TGCGCCAGCAGCTTGAGGACTAGCATCGATACGCAGTATTTT. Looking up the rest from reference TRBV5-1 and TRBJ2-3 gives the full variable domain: KAGVTQTPRYLIKTRGQQVTLSCSPISGHRSVSWYQQTPGQGLQFLFEYFSETQRNKGNFPGRFSGRQFSNSRSEMNVSTLELGDSALYLCASSLRTSIDTQYFGPGTRLTVL.

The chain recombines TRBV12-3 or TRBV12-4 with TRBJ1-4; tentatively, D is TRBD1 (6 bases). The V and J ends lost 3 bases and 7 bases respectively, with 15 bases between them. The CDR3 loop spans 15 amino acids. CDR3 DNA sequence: TGTGCCAGCAGTTTGGGGGGCGATAGGGCTGAAAAACTGTTTTTT. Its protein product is CASSLGGDRAEKLFF.

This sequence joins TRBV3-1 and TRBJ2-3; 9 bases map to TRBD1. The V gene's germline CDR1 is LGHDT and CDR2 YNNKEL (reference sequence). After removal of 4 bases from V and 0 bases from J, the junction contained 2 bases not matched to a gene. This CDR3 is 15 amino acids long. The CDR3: CASSLGTGSTDTQYF. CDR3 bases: TGTGCCAGCAGCCTGGGGACAGGGAGCACAGATACGCAGTATTTT.

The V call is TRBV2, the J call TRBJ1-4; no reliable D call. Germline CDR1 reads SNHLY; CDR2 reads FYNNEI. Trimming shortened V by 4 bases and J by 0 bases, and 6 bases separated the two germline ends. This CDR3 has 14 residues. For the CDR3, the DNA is TGTGCCAGCAGTGTCGAAGCAACTAATGAAAAACTGTTTTTT. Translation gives CASSVEATNEKLFF. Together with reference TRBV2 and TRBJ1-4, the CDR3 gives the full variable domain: EPEVTQTPSHQVTQMGQEVILRCVPISNHLYFYWYRQILGQKVEFLVSFYNNEISEKSEIFDDQFSVERPDGSNFTLKIRSTKLEDSAMYFCASSVEATNEKLFFGSGTQLSVL.

The CDR3: CASRPSGNTIYF. DNA for the CDR3: TGTGCCAGCAGGCCCTCTGGAAACACCATATATTTT. The V call is TRBV5-8, the J call TRBJ1-3; D not certain. Trimming took off 5 bases at V and 0 bases at J, with 3 bases between the two ends. This CDR3 comprises 12 residues. Per the germline V gene, CDR1 is SGHTS and CDR2 is YDEGEE. The variable domain in full, completed from reference TRBV5-8 and TRBJ1-3, reads EAGVTQSPTHLIKTRGQQATLRCSPISGHTSVYWYQQALGLGLQFLLWYDEGEERNRGNFPPRFSGRQFPNYSSELNVNALELEDSALYLCASRPSGNTIYFGEGSWLTVV.

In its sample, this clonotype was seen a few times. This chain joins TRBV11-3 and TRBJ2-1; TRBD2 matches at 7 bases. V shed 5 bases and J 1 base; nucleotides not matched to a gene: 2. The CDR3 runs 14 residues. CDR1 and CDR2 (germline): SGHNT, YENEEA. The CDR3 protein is CASSRGDSYNEQFF. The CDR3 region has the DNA TGTGCCAGCAGCCGGGGGGATTCCTACAATGAGCAGTTCTTC.

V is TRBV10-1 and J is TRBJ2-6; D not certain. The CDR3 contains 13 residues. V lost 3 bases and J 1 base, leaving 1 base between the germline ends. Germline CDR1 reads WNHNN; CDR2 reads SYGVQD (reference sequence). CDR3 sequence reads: CASSDSGANVLTF. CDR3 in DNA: TGCGCCAGCAGTGATTCTGGGGCCAACGTCCTGACTTTC.

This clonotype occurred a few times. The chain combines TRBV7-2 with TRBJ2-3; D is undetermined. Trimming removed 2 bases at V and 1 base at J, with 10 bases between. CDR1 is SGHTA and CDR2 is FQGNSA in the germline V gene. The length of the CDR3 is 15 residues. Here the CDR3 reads CASSLRTPRTDTQYF. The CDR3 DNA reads TGTGCCAGCAGCTTACGAACTCCACGCACAGATACGCAGTATTTT.

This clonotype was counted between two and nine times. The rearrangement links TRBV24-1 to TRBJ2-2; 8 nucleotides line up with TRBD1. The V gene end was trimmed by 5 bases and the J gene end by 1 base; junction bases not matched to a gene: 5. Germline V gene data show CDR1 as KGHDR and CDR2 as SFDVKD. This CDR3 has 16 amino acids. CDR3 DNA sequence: TGTGCCACCAGTGCACCCGGGACAGGGAACACCGGGGAGCTGTTTTTT. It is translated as CATSAPGTGNTGELFF.

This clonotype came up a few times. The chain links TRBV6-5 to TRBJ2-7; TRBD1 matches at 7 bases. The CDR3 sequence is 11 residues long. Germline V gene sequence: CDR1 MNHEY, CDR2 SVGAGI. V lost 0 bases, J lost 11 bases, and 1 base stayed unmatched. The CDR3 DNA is TGTGCCAGCAGTTACTCCGGACAGGAGTACTTC. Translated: CASSYSGQEYF.

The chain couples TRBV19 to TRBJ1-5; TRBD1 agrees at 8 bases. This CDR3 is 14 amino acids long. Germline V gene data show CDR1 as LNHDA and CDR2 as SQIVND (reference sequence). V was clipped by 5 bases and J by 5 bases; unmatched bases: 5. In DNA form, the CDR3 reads TGTGCCAGTAGTCTACAGGGGGGCTATCAGCCCCAGCATTTT. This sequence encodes CASSLQGGYQPQHF.

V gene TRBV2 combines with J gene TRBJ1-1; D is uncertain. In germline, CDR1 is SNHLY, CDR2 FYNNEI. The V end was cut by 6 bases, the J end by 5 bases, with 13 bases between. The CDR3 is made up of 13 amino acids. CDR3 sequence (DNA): TGTGCCAGCAGCGTTCGACCGGAGACTGAAGCTTTCTTT. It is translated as CASSVRPETEAFF. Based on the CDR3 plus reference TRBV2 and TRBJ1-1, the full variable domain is EPEVTQTPSHQVTQMGQEVILRCVPISNHLYFYWYRQILGQKVEFLVSFYNNEISEKSEIFDDQFSVERPDGSNFTLKIRSTKLEDSAMYFCASSVRPETEAFFGQGTRLTVV.

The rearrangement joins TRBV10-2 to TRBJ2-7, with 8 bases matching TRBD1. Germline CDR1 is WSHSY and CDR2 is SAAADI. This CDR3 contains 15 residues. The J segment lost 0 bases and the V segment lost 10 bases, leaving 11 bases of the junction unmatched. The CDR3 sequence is CATFRGRYSSYEQYF. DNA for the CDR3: TGCGCCACCTTCAGGGGGCGTTACAGCTCCTACGAGCAGTACTTC.

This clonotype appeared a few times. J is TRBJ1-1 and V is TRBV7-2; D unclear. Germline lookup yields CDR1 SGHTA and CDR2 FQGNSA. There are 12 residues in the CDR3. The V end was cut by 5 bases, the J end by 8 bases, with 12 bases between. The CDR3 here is CASSLTKVEAFF. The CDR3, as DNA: TGTGCCAGCAGCCTAACGAAAGTGGAAGCTTTCTTT.

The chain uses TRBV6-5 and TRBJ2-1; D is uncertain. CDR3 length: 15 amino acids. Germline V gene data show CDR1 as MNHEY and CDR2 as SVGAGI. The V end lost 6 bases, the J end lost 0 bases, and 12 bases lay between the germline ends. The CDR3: CASRYGGHSYNEQFF. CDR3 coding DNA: TGTGCCAGCAGGTACGGCGGCCACTCCTACAATGAGCAGTTCTTC.

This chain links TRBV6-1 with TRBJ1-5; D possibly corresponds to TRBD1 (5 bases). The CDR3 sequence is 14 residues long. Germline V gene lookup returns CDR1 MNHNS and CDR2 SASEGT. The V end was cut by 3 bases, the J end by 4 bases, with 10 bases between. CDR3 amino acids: CASSEGRVNQPQHF. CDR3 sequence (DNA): TGTGCCAGCAGTGAGGGCAGGGTAAATCAGCCCCAGCATTTT.

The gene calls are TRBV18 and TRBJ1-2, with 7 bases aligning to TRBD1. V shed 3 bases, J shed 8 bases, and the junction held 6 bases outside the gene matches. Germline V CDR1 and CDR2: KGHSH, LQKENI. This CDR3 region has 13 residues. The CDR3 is CASSPRQGEGYTF. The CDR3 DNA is TGTGCCAGCTCACCGAGACAGGGAGAGGGCTACACCTTC.

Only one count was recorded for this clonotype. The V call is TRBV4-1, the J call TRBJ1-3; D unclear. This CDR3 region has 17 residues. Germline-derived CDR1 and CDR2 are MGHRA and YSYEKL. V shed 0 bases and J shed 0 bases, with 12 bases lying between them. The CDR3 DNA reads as TGCGCCAGCAGCCAAGATGGGCAGGCCAACTCTGGAAACACCATATATTTT. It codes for CASSQDGQANSGNTIYF.

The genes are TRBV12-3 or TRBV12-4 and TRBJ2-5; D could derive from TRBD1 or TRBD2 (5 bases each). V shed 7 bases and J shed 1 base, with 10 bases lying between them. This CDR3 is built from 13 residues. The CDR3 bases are TGTGCCAGCACCTTGAGGGGCCAAGAGACCCAGTACTTC. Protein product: CASTLRGQETQYF.

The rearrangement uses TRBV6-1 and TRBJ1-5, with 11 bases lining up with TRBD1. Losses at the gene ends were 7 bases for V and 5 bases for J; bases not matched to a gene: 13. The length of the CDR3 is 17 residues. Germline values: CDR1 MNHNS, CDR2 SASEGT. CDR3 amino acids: CASTFITGTGGDQPQHF. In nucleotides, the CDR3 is TGTGCCAGCACCTTCATTACCGGGACAGGGGGTGATCAGCCCCAGCATTTT.

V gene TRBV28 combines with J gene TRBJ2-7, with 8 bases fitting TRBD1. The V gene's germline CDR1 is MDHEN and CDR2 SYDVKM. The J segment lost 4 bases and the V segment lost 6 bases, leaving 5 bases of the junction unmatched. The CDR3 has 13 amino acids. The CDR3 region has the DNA TGTGCCAGCAGCACAGGGGGAAAGTACGAGCAGTACTTC. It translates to CASSTGGKYEQYF.

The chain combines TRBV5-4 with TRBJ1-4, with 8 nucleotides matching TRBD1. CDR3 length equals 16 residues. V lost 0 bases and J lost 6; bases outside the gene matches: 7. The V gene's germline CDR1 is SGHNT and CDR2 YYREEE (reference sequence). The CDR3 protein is CASSLGGQGGHEKLFF. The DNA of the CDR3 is TGTGCCAGCAGCTTGGGCGGACAGGGAGGTCATGAAAAACTGTTTTTT.

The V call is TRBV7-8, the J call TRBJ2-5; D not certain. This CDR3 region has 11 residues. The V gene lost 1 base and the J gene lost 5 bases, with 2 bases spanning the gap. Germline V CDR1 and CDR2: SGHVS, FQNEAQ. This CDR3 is CASSLDETQYF. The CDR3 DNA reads TGTGCCAGCAGCTTAGACGAGACCCAGTACTTC.

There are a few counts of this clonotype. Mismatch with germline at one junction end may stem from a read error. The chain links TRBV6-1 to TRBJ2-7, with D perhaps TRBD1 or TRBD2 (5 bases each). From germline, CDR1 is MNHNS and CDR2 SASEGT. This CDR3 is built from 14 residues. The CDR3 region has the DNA TGTGCCAGCAGGGAAGGGACGGGTTCCTACGAGCAGTACTTC. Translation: CASREGTGSYEQYF.